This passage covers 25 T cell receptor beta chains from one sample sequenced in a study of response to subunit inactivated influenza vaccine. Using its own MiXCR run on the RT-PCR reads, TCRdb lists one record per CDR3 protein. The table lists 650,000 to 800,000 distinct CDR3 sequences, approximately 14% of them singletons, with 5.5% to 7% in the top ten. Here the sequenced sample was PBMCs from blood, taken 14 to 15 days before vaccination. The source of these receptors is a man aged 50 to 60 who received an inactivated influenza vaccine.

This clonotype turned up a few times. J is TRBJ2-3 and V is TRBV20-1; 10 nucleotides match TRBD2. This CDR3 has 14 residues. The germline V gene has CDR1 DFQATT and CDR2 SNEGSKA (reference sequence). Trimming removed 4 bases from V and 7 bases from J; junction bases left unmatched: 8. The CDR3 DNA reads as TGCAGTGCTAAAACGGGACTAGCGATAAATACGCAGTATTTT. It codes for CSAKTGLAINTQYF.

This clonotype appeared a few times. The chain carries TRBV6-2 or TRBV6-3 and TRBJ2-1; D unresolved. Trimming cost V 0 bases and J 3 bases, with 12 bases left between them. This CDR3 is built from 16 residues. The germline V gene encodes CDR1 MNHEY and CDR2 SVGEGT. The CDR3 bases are TGTGCCAGCAGTTACTCGACGTGGGTGCGCTACAATGAGCAGTTCTTC. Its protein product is CASSYSTWVRYNEQFF.

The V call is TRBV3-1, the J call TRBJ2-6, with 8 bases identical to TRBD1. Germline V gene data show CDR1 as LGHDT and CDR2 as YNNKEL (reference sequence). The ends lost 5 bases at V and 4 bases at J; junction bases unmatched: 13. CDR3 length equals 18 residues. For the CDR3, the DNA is TGTGCCAGCAGCTTTAGACGGACAGGGTTAACCGGGGCCAACGTCCTGACTTTC. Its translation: CASSFRRTGLTGANVLTF.

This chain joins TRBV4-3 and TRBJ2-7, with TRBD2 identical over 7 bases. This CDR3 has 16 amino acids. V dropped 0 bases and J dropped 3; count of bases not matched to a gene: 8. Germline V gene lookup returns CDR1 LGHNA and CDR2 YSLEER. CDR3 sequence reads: CASSQDGGGGVYEQYF. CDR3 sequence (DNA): TGCGCCAGCAGCCAAGATGGCGGGGGAGGTGTCTACGAGCAGTACTTC.

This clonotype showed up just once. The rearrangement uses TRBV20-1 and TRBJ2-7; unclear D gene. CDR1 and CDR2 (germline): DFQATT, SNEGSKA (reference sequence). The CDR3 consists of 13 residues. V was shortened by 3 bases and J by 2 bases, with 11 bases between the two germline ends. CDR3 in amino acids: CSASFDRPYEQYF. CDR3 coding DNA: TGCAGTGCTAGTTTTGACCGACCCTACGAGCAGTACTTC.

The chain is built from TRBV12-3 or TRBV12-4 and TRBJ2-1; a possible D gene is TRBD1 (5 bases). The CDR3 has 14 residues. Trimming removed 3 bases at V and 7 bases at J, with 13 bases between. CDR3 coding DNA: TGTGCCAGCAGTTTCACCGCAGGGATTAATGAGCAGTTCTTC. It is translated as CASSFTAGINEQFF.

CDR3 coding DNA: TGTGCCAGCAGCGTTAGTACTAGCGGGAGGGTTGAGCAGTTCTTC. It is translated as CASSVSTSGRVEQFF. The chain is built from TRBV9 and TRBJ2-1; the match to TRBD2 covers 13 bases. This CDR3 region has 15 residues. Looked up from germline, CDR1 is SGDLS and CDR2 is YYNGEE. After removal of 2 bases from V and 9 bases from J, the junction contained 5 bases not matched to a gene. Filled out from reference TRBV9 and TRBJ2-1, the complete variable domain reads DSGVTQTPKHLITATGQRVTLRCSPRSGDLSVYWYQQSLDQGLQFLIQYYNGEERAKGNILERFSAQQFPDLHSELNLSSLELGDSALYFCASSVSTSGRVEQFFGPGTRLTVL.

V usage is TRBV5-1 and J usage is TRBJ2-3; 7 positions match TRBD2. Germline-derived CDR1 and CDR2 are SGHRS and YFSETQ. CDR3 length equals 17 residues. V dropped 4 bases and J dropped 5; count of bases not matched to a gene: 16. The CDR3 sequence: CASSPGTTHGRGDTQYF. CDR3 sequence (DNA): TGCGCCAGCAGCCCCGGGACTACTCATGGAAGAGGAGATACGCAGTATTTT.

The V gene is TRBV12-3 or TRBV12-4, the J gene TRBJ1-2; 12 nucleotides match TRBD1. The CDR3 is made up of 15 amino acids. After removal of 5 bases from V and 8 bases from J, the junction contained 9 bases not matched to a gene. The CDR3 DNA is TGTGCCAGCAGTGCTTCCGGGACAGGGGGCGCAGGCTACACCTTC. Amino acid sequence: CASSASGTGGAGYTF.

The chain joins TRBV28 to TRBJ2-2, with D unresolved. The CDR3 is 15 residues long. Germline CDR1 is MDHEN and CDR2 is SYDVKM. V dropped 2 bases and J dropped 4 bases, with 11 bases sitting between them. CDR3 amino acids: CASSLLPVGTGELFF. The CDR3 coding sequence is TGTGCCAGCAGTTTACTTCCGGTGGGCACCGGGGAGCTGTTTTTT.

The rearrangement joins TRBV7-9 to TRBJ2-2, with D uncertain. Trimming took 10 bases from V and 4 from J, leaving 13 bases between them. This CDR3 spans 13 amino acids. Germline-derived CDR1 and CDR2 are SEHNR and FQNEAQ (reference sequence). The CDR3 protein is CAIELPVTGELFF. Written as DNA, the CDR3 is TGTGCCATAGAATTGCCCGTCACCGGGGAGCTGTTTTTT.

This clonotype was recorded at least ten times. As DNA, the CDR3 is TGCAGTGCTAGAGGTCCGGGGAGCACTGAAGCTTTCTTT. Translated: CSARGPGSTEAFF. This chain joins TRBV20-1 and TRBJ1-1; no definite D call. The germline V gene encodes CDR1 DFQATT and CDR2 SNEGSKA (reference sequence). The CDR3 has 13 residues. Trimming shortened V by 1 base and J by 4 bases, and 10 bases separated the two germline ends.

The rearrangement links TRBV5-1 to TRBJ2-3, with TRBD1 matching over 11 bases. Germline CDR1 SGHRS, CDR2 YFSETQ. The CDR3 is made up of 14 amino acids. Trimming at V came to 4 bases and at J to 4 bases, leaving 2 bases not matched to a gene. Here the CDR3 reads CASSVGQGADTQYF. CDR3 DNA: TGCGCCAGCAGCGTGGGACAGGGGGCAGATACGCAGTATTTT.

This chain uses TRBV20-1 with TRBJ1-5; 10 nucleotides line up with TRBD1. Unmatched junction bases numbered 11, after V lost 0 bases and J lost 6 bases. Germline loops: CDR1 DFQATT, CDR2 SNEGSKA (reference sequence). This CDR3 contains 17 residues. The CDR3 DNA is TGCAGTGCTAGAGACAGGGACAGGGGTCGATCGGGTCAGCCCCAGCATTTT. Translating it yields CSARDRDRGRSGQPQHF.

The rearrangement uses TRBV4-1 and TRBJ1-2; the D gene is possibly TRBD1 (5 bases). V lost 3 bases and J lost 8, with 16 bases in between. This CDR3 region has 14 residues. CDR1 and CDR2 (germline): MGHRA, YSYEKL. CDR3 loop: CASSQPGTTRGYTF. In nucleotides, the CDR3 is TGCGCCAGCAGCCAGCCCGGGACCACTAGAGGCTACACCTTC.

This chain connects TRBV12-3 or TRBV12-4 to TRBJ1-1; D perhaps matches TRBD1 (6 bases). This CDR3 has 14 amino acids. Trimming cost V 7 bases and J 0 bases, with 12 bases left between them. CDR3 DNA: TGTGCCAGCACCATCAGGGGATTGAACACTGAAGCTTTCTTT. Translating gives CASTIRGLNTEAFF.

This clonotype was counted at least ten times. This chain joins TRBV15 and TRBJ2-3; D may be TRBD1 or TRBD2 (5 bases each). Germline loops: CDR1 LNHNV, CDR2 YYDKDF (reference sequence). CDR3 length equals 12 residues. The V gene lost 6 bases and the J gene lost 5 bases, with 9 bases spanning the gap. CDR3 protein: CATRGTIDTQYF. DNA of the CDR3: TGTGCCACCAGGGGGACGATAGATACGCAGTATTTT.

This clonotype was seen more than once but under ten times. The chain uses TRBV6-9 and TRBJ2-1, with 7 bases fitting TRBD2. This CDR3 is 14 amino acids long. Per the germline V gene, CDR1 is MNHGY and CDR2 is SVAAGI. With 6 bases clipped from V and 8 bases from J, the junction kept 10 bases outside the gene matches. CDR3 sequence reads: CASRIASGGDEQFF. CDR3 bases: TGTGCCAGCAGAATAGCTAGCGGAGGGGATGAGCAGTTCTTC.

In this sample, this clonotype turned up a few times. For the CDR3, the DNA is TGCGCCAGCAGCCAATATGGGTCTATTGGAAACACCATATATTTT. It encodes CASSQYGSIGNTIYF. The J gene is TRBJ1-3, the V gene TRBV4-1, with unresolved D. Per the germline V gene, CDR1 is MGHRA and CDR2 is YSYEKL. V was pared by 2 bases and J by 3 bases, with 11 bases between. CDR3 length equals 15 residues.

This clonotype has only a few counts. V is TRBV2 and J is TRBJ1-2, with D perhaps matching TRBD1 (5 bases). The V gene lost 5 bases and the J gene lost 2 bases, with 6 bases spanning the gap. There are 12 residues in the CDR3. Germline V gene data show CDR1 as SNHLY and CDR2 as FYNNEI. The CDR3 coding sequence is TGTGCCAGCAGTAACAGGAACTATGGCTACACCTTC. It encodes CASSNRNYGYTF.

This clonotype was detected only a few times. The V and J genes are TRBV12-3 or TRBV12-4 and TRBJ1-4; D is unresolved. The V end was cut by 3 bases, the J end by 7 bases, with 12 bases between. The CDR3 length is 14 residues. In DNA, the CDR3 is TGTGCCAGCAGTTTCTCAGGACGGGCTGAAAAACTGTTTTTT. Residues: CASSFSGRAEKLFF.

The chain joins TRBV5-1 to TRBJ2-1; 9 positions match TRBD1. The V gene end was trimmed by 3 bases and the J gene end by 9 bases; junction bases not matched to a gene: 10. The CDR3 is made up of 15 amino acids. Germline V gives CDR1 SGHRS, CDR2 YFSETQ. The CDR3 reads CASSSGTGYVSEQFF. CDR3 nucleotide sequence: TGCGCCAGCAGCTCCGGGACAGGGTATGTAAGTGAGCAGTTCTTC.

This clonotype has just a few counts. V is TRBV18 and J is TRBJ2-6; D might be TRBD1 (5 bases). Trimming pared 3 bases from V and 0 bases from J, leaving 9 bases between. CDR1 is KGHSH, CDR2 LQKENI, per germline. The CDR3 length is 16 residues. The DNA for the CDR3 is TGTGCCAGCTCACCGCGACAGATCTCTGGGGCCAACGTCCTGACTTTC. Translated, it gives CASSPRQISGANVLTF.

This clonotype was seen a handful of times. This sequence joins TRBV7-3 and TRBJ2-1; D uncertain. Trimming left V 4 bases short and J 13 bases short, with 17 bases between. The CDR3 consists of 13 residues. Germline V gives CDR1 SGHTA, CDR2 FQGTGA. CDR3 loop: CASSSSPDTSQFF. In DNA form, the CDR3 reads TGTGCCAGCAGCTCCTCCCCAGACACTTCTCAGTTCTTC. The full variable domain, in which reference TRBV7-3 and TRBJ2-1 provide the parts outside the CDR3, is GAGVSQTPSNKVTEKGKYVELRCDPISGHTALYWYRQSLGQGPEFLIYFQGTGAADDSGLPNDRFFAVRPEGSVSTLKIQRTERGDSAVYLCASSSSPDTSQFFGPGTRLTVL.

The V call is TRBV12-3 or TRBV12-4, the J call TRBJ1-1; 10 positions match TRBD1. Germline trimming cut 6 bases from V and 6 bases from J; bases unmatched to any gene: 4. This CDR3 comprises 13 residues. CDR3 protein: CASSRGQGAEAFF. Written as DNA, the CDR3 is TGTGCCAGCAGCCGAGGACAGGGGGCTGAAGCTTTCTTT.